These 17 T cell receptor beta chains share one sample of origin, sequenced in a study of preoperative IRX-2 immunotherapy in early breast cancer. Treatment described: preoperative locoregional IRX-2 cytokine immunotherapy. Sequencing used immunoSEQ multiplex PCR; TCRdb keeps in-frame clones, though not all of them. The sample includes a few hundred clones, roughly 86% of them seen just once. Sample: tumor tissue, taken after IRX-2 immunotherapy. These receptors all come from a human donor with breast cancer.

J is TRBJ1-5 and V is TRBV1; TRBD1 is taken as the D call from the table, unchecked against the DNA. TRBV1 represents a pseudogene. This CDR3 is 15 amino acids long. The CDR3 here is CASSLLTGEGQPQHF. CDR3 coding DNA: TGCGCCAGCTCCTTACTTACAGGGGAAGGTCAGCCCCAGCATTTT.

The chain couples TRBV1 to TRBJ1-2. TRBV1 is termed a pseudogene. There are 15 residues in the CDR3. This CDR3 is CASSPREELGYGYTF. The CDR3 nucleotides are TGCGCCAGCAGCCCTAGGGAGGAGTTAGGATATGGCTACACCTTC.

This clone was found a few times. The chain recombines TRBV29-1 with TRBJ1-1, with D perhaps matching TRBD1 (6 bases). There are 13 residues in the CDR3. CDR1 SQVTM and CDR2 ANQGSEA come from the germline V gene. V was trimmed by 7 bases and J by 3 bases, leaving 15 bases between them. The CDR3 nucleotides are TGCAGCGGGGGACACTCAGATGACACTGAAGCTTTCTTT. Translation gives CSGGHSDDTEAFF.

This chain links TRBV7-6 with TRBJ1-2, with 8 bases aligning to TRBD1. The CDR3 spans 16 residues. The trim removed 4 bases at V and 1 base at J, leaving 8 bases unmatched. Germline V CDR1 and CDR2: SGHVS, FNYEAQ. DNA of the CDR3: TGTGCCAGCAGCTCCCCCGGGACAGGTTTTAACTATGGCTACACCTTC. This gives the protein CASSSPGTGFNYGYTF.

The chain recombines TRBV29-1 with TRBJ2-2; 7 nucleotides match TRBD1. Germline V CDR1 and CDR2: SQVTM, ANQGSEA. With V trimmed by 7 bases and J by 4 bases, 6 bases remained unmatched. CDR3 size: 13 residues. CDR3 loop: CSARQGGTGELFF. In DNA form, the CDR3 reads TGCAGCGCCCGACAGGGTGGCACCGGGGAGCTGTTTTTT.

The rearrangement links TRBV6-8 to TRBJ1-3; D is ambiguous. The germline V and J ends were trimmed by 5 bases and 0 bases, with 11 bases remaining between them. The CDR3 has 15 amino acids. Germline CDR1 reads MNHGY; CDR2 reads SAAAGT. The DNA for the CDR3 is TGTGCCAGCAGTGCCGGAAGATACTCTGGAAACACCATATATTTT. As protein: CASSAGRYSGNTIYF.

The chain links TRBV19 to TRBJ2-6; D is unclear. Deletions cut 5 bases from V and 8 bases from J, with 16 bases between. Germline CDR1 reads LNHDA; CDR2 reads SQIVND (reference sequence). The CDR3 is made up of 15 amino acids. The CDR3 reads CASSPFPSGPNVLTF. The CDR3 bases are TGTGCCAGTAGTCCCTTTCCGTCCGGGCCCAACGTCCTGACTTTC.

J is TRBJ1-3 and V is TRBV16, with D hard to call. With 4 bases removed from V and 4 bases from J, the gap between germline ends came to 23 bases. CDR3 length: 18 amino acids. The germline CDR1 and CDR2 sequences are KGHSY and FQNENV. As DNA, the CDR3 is TGTGCCAGCAGCCCCGCCATGCTGAAGGGCAGTTCAGGAAACACCATATATTTT. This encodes CASSPAMLKGSSGNTIYF.

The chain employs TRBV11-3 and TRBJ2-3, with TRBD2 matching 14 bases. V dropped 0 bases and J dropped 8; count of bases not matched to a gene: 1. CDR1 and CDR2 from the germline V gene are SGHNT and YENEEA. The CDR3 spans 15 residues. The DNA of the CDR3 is TGTGCCAGCAGCTTAGACGGGACTAGCGGGAGTACGCAGTATTTT. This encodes CASSLDGTSGSTQYF.

CDR3 in DNA: TGTGCCAGCAGCCAAGCCCACTGGAATGAGCAGTTCTTC. Translated, it gives CASSQAHWNEQFF. The genes are TRBV14 and TRBJ2-1, with D uncertain. Trimming stripped 1 base from V and 7 bases from J, with 8 bases between. Germline CDR1 reads SGHDN; CDR2 reads FVKESK. The CDR3 extends over 13 amino acids.

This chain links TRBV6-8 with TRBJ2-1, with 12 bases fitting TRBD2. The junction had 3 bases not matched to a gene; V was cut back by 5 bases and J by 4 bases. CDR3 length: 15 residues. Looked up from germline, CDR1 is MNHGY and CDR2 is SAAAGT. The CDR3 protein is CASSPTSGGYNEQFF. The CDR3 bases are TGTGCCAGCAGTCCGACTAGCGGGGGATACAATGAGCAGTTCTTC.

For the CDR3, the DNA is TGCGCCAGCAACTGGACTAGCGCGAACACCGGGGAGCTGTTTTTT. Translation: CASNWTSANTGELFF. The V and J genes are TRBV5-1 and TRBJ2-2, with 9 bases aligning to TRBD2. CDR1 and CDR2 (germline): SGHRS, YFSETQ. V shed 6 bases, J shed 0 bases, and the junction held 3 bases outside the gene matches. The CDR3 is 15 amino acids.

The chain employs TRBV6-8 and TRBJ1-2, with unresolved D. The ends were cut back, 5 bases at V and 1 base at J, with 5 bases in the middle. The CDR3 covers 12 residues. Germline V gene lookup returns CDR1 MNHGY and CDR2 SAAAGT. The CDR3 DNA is TGTGCCAGCAGTGGCGATAACTATGGCTACACCTTC. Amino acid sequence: CASSGDNYGYTF.

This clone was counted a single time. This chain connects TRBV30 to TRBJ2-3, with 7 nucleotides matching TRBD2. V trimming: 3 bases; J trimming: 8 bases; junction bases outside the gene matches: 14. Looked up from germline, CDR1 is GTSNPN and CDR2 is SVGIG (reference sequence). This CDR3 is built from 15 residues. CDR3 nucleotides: TGTGCCTGGAGCCCCCGGGGAGCGCCGGGAGGTACGCAGTATTTT. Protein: CAWSPRGAPGGTQYF.

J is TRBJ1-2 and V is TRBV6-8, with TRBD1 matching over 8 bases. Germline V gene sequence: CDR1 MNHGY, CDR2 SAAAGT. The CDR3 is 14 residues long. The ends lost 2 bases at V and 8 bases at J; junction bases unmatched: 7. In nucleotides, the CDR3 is TGTGCCAGCAGTTACCCTGGACAGGGCCTGGGCTACACCTTC. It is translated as CASSYPGQGLGYTF.

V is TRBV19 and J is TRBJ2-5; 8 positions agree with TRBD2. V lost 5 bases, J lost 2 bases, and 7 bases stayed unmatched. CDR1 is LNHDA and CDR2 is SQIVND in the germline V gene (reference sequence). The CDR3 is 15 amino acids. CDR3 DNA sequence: TGTGCCAGTAGTGGCGGGGGGACGCTGCAAGAGACCCAGTACTTC. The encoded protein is CASSGGGTLQETQYF.

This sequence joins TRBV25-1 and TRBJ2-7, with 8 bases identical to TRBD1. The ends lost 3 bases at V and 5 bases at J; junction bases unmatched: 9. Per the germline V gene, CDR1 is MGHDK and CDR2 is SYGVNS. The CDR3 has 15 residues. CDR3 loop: CASSDRGQEDDEQYF. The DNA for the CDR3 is TGTGCCAGCAGTGACCGGGGACAGGAGGACGACGAGCAGTACTTC.